This T cell receptor beta chain was profiled in a study of CD8+ T cells in alopecia areata. Study at large: Tofacitinib lasted 6 to 18 months, then 6 months off drug.

This sample's treatment: oral pan-JAK inhibitor, 5-10 mg twice daily. Alopecia areata patients provided lesional scalp punch biopsies and peripheral blood. With respect to this clone: Antigen: not known.

Extracted from the samples, RNA was reverse transcribed into cDNA to serve as the sequencing template. Assay: immunoSEQ multiplex PCR; the TCRdb copy retains only in-frame clones and omits some. The table records about 180,000 clones, around 49% of them present only once. Study-wide points: More clonal than normal scalp was lesional scalp, particularly alopecia totalis/universalis.

This CDR3 has 13 amino acids. Germline lookup yields CDR1 SGHDN and CDR2 FVKESK. V was clipped by 5 bases and J by 8 bases; unmatched bases: 5. The receptor was isolated from a human donor with alopecia areata. The sample in question was CD8+ T cells sorted from blood, obtained at week 52, from a patient treated with tofacitinib. V is TRBV14 and J is TRBJ2-1; 8 positions agree with TRBD2. This CDR3 is CASSAGLVDEQFF. CDR3 coding DNA: TGTGCCAGCAGCGCGGGACTAGTCGATGAGCAGTTCTTC. The full variable domain, completed using reference TRBV14 and TRBJ2-1, is EAGVTQFPSHSVIEKGQTVTLRCDPISGHDNLYWYRRVMGKEIKFLLHFVKESKQDESGMPNNRFLAERTGGTYSTLKVQPAELEDSGVYFCASSAGLVDEQFFGPGTRLTVL.